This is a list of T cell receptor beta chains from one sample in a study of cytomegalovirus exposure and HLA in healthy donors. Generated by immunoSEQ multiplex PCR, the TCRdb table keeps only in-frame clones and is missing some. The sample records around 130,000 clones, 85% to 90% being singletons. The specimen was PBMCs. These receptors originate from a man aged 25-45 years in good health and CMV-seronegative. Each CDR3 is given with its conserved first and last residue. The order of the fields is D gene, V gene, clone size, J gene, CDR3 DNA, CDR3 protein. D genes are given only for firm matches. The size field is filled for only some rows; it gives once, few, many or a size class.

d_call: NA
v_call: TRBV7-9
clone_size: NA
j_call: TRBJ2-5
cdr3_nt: TGTGCCAGCAGCCTAACCGGGGTGGGGGAGACCCAGTACTTC
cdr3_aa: CASSLTGVGETQYF

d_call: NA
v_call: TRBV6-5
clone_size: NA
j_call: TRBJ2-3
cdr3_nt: TGTGCCAGCAGCTACACTAGCACAGATACGCAGTATTTT
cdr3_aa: CASSYTSTDTQYF

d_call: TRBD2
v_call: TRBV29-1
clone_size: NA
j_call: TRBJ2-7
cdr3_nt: TGCAGCGTTGACGGGGCGGGGGGGCCTCGCGAGCAGTACTTC
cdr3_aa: CSVDGAGGPREQYF

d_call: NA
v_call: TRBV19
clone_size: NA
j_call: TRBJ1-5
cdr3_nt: TGTGCCAGTAGTATATCCGGGGGGAGCAATCAGCCCCAGCATTTT
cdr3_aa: CASSISGGSNQPQHF

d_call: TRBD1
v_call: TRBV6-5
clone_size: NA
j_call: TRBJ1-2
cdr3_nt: TGTGCCAGCAGTCGGACAGGGTCTAACTTCGGTGGCTACACCTTC
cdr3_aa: CASSRTGSNFGGYTF

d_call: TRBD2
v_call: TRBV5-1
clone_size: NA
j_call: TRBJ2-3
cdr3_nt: TGCGCCAGCGGTTATAGCGGGGGGGTGGCGACAGATACGCAGTATTTT
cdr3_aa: CASGYSGGVATDTQYF

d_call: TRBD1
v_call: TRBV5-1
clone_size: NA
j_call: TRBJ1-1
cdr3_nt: TGCGCCAGCAGCTTTCCGGGACAGCAAGCTTTCTTT
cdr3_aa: CASSFPGQQAFF

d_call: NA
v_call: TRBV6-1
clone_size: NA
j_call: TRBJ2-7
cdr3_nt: TGTGCCAGCAGTGAAATTAATCTTCACACCTACGAGCAGTACTTC
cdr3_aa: CASSEINLHTYEQYF

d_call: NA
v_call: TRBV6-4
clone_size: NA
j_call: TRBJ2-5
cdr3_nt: TGTGCCAGCAGTGAGGGAGCCCGAGAGACCCAGTACTTC
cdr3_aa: CASSEGARETQYF

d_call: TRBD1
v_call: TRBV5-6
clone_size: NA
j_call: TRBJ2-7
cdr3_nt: TGTGCCAGCAGCTATAGATTCCGGGACAGGGGATACTACGAGCAGTACTTC
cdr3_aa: CASSYRFRDRGYYEQYF

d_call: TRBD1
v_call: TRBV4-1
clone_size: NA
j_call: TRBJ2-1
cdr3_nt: TGCGCCAGCAGCCAAAAAACAGGGGGCGGGTACAATGAGCAGTTCTTC
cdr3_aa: CASSQKTGGGYNEQFF

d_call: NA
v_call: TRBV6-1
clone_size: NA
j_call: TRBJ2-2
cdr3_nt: TGTGCCAGCAGTGTACAGGGATCCGGGGAGCTGTTTTTT
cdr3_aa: CASSVQGSGELFF

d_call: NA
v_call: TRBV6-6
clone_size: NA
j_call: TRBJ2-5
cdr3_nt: TGTGCCAGCAGTTACGGGGCAGGAGAGACCCAGTACTTC
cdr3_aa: CASSYGAGETQYF

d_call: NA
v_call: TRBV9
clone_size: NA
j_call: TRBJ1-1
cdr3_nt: TGTGCCAGCAGCGTAGCTGAAGGGGGGGGCACTGAAGCTTTCTTT
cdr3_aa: CASSVAEGGGTEAFF

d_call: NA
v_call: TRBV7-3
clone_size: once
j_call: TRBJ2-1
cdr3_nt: TGTGCCAGCAGTCCCGGGACAGAGCAGTTCTTC
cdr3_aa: CASSPGTEQFF

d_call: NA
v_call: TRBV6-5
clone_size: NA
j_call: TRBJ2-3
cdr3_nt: TGTGCCAGCAGTTACCTTTCAGGGGACACAGATACGCAGTATTTT
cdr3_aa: CASSYLSGDTDTQYF

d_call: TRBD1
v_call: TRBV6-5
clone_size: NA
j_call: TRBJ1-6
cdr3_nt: TGTGCCAGCAGTTACTCCTGGACAGGGGACAATTCACCCCTCCACTTT
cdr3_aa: CASSYSWTGDNSPLHF

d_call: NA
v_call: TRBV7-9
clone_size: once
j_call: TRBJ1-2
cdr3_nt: TGTGCCAGCAGCTTAGGGGAGAATGGCTACACCTTC
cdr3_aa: CASSLGENGYTF

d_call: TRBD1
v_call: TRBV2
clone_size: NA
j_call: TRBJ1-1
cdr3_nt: TGTGCCAGCACAGGGACAGGGGGCCACACTGAAGCTTTCTTT
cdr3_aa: CASTGTGGHTEAFF

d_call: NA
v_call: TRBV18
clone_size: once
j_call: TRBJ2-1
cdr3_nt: TGTGCCAGCGGGGGGGCCTCCTACAATGAGCAGTTCTTC
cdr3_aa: CASGGASYNEQFF

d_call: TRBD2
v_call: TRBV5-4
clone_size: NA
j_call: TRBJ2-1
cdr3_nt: TGTGCCAGCAGCGCGGGAGCGGGGGGTGGGTACAATGAGCAGTTCTTC
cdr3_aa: CASSAGAGGGYNEQFF

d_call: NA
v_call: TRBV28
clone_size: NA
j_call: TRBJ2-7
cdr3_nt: TGTGCCAGCAGCCCGCAGGGCGAGGCCTACGAGCAGTACTTC
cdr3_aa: CASSPQGEAYEQYF

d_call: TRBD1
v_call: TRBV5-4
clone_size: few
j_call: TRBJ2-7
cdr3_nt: TGTGCCAGCAGCAGGCCGGGACAGCAAACCTACGAGCAGTACTTC
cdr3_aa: CASSRPGQQTYEQYF

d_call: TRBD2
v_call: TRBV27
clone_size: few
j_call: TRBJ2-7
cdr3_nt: TGTGCCAGCAGTTTAAGGGGCGGGGGGGGCACCTACGAGCAGTACTTC
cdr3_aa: CASSLRGGGGTYEQYF

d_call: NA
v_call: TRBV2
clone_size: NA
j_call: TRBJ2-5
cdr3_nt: TGTGCCAGCACCCCGGGACTTTGGGAGACCCAGTACTTC
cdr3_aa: CASTPGLWETQYF

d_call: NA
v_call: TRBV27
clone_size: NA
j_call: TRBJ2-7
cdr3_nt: TGTGCCAGCAGGCCCGATCCTAGCGTCCGCTCCTACGAGCAGTACTTC
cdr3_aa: CASRPDPSVRSYEQYF

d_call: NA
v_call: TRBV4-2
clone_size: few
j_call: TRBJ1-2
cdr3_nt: TGTGCCAGCAGCCAAGTGGGAGGATTTTATGGCTACACCTTC
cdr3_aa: CASSQVGGFYGYTF

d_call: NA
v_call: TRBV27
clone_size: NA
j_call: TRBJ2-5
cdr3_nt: TGTGCCAGCTCGAGGTCGGTCCAAGAGACCCAGTACTTC
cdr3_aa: CASSRSVQETQYF

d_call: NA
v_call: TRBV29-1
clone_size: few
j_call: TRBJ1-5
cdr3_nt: TGCAGCGTTGAAGATCCTTCCAGCGACCGGCCCCAGCATTTT
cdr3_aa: CSVEDPSSDRPQHF

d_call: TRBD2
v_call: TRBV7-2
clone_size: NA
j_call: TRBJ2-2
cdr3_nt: TGTGCCAGCAGGCCTACGCTCGGGGGGACCGGGGAGCTGTTTTTT
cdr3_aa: CASRPTLGGTGELFF

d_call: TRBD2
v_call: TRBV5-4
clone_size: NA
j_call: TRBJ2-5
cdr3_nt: TGTGCCAGCAGACAAGGGACTAGCGAGGAGACCCAGTACTTC
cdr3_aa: CASRQGTSEETQYF

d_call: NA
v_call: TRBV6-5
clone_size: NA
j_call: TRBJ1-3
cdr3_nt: TGTGCCACGCGAAGGGGCTCTGGAAACACCATATATTTT
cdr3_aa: CATRRGSGNTIYF

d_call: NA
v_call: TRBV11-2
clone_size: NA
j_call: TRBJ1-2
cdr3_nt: TGTGCCAGCGTCCTTGGGGGCGGCTATGGCTACACCTTC
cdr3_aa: CASVLGGGYGYTF

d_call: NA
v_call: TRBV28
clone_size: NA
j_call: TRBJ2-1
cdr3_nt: TGTGCCAGCAGTTTAGAAGGGGCCCAGCAGTTCTTC
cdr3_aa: CASSLEGAQQFF

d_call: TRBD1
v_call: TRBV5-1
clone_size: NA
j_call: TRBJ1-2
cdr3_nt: TGCGCCAGCAGCTGGGACAGGGTTGGCGGCTACACCTTC
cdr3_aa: CASSWDRVGGYTF

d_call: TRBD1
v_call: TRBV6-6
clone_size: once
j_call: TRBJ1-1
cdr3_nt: TGTGCCAGCAGTTACTCACCGGGACAGGGAAACACTGAAGCTTTCTTT
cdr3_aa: CASSYSPGQGNTEAFF

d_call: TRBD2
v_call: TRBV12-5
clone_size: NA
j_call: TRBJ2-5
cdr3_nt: TGTGCTAGTGGTTTGGGACTAGCGGTTCAAGAGACCCAGTACTTC
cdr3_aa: CASGLGLAVQETQYF

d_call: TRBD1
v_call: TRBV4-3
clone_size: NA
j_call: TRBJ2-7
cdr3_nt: TGCGCCAGCAGCCATTCTGCCGGACAGGGTCCCCACGAGCAGTACTTC
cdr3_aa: CASSHSAGQGPHEQYF

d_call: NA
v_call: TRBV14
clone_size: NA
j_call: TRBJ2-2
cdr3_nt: TGTGCCAGCAGCCAAGTGCGGCAGCGTCTGTTTTTT
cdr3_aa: CASSQVRQRLFF

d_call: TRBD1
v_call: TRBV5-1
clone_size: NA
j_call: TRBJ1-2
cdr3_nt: TGCGCCAGCAGCCCATTTCTTGGGACAGGGCTTTATGGCTACACCTTC
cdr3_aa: CASSPFLGTGLYGYTF

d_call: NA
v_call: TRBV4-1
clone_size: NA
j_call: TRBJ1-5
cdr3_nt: TGCGCCAGCAGCTTTACAGGGATTCGACAGCCCCAGCATTTT
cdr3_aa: CASSFTGIRQPQHF

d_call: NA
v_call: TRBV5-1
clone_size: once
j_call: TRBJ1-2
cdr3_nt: TGCGCCAGCAGCTTGGTTAGGGGATCAGACTATGGCTACACCTTC
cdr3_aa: CASSLVRGSDYGYTF

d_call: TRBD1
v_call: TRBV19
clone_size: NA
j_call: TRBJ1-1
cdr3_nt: TGTGCCAGTAGACCGGACAGGATGAACACTGAAGCTTTCTTT
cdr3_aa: CASRPDRMNTEAFF

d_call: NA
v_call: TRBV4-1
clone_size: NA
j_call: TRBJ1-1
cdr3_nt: TGCGCCAGCAGCCAAGACACAGGGTCGGACACTGAAGCTTTCTTT
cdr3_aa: CASSQDTGSDTEAFF

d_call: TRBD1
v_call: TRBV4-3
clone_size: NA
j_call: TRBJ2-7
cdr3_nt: TGCGCCAGCAGCCAAGATGGGGACAGCACCTACGAGCAGTACTTC
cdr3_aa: CASSQDGDSTYEQYF

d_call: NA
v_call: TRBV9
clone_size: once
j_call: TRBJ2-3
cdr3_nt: TGTGCCAGCAGCGTACCGGGGACAGATACGCAGTATTTT
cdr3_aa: CASSVPGTDTQYF

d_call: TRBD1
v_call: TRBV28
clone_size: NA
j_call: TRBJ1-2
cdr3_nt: TGTGCCAGCAGGCCCCGGGACAGGAGTCCCTTGGGCTACACCTTC
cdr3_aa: CASRPRDRSPLGYTF

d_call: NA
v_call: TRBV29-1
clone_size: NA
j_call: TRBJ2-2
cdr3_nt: TGCAGCGTTGAAGCCAGGGTTAACACCGGGGAGCTGTTTTTT
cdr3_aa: CSVEARVNTGELFF

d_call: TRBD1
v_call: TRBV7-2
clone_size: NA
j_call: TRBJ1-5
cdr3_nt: TGTGCCAGCAGCGGGACAGGGCCCCAGCCCCAGCATTTT
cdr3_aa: CASSGTGPQPQHF

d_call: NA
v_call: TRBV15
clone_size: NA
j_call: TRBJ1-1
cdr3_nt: TGTGCCACCAGCAGAGATCGGGTGGGCACTGAAGCTTTCTTT
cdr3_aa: CATSRDRVGTEAFF

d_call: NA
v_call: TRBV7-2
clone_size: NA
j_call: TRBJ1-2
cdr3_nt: TGTGCCAGCAGCTTAGCACAGGGCCCTAGCGGCTACACCTTC
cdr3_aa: CASSLAQGPSGYTF

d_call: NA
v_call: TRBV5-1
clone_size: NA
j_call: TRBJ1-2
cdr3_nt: TGCGCCAGCAGCCCGGTTCGGGGGGTGCGGTATGGCTACACCTTC
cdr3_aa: CASSPVRGVRYGYTF

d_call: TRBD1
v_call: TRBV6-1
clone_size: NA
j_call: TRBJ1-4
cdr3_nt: TGTGCCAGCACTTCGGGACAGCGCGAAAAACTGTTTTTT
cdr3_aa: CASTSGQREKLFF

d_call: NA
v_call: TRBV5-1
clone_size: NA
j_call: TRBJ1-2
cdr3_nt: TGCGCCAGCAGCTTGTCAGGGAATGGCTACACCTTC
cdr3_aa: CASSLSGNGYTF

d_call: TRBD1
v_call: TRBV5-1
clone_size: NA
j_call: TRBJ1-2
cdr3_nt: TGCGCCAGCAGTCATGGACAGGGCAACGCCTATGGCTACACCTTC
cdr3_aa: CASSHGQGNAYGYTF

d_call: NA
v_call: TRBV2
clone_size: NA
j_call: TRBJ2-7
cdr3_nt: TGTGCCAGCAGTGAAGGAGGGGGTTACCCCTACGAGCAGTACTTC
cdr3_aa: CASSEGGGYPYEQYF

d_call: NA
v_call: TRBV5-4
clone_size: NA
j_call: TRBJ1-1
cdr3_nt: TGTGCCAGCAGCTTTGGTCCCGGGTCCGTGAACACTGAAGCTTTCTTT
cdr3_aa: CASSFGPGSVNTEAFF